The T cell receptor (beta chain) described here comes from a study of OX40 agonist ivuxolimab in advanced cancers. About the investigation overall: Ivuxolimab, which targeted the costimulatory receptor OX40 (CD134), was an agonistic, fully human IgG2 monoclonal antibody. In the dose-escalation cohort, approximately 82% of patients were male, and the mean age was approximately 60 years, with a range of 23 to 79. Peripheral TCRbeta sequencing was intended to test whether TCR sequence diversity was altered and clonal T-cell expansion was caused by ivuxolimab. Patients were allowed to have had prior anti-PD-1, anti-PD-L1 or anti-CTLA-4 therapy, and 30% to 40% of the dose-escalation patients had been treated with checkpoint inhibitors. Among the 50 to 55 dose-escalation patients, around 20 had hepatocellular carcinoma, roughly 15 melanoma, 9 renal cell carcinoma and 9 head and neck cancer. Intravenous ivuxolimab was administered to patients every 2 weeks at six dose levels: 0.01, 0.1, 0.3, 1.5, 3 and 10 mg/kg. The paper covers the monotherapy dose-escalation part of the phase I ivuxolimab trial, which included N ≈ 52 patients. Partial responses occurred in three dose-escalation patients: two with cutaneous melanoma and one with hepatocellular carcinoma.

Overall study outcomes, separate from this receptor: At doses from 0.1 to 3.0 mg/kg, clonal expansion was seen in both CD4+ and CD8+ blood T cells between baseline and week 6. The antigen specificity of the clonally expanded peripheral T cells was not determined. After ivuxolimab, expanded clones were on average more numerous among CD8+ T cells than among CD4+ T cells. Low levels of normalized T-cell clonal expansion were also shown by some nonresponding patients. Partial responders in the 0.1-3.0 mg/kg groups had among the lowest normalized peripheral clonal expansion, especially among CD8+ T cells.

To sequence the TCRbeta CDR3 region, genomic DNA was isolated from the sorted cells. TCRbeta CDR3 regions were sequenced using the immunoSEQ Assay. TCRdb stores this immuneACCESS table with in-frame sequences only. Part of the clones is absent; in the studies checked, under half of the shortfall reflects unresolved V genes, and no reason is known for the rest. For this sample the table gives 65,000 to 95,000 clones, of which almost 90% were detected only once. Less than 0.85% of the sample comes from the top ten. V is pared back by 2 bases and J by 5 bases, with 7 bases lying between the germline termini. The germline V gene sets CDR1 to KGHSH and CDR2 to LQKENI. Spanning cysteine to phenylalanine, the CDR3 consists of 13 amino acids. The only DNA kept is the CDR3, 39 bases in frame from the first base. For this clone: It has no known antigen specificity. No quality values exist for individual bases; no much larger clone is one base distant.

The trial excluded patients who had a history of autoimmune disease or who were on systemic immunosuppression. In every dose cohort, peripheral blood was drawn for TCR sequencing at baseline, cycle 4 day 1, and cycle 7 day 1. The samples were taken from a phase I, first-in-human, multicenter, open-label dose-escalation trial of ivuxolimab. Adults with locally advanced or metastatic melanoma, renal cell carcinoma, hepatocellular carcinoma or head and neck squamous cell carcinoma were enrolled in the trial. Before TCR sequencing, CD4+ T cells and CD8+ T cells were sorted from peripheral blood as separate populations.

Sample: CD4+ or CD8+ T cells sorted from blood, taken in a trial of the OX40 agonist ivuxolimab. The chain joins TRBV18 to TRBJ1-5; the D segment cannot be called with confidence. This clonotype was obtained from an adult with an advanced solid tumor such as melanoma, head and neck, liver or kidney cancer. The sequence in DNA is TGTGCCAGCTCACCATCAGGAGATCAGCCCCAGCATTTT. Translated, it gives CASSPSGDQPQHF.